This passage covers 2 T cell receptor beta chains from one sample sequenced in a study of T cell responses to AZD1222 COVID-19 vaccine. Data came from immunoSEQ multiplex PCR; TCRdb stores just in-frame clones and leaves some out. Of 110,000 to 150,000 clones in the sample, around 93% were seen once. Sequencing was performed on peripheral blood, taken 28 days after the second AZD1222 dose. These receptors came from an adult who received the AZD1222 COVID-19 vaccine.

The rearrangement joins TRBV30 to TRBJ2-5; 9 bases line up with TRBD2. CDR3 length: 15 amino acids. V gave up 0 bases and J gave up 5 bases; unmatched junction bases: 7. Germline lookup yields CDR1 GTSNPN and CDR2 SVGIG (reference sequence). CDR3 sequence reads: CAWSVESGRWETQYF. The CDR3 DNA reads TGTGCCTGGAGTGTAGAGAGCGGGAGGTGGGAGACCCAGTACTTC.

This chain joins TRBV12-5 and TRBJ2-1, with a tentative D call TRBD1 (7 bases). The V gene's germline CDR1 is LGHNT and CDR2 FRNRAP. V lost 2 bases to trimming and J lost 6 bases, with 14 bases between them. The CDR3 spans 15 residues. The CDR3 region is CASGLRRGQTNEQFF. CDR3 in DNA: TGTGCTAGTGGTTTGAGGCGGGGACAGACCAATGAGCAGTTCTTC.